These 6 T cell receptor beta chains were all obtained from the same sample, sequenced in a study of long-term antiretroviral therapy in people with HIV. It was version v3.0 of the immunoSEQ assay that was run at survey level. Clones were read by immunoSEQ multiplex PCR, and TCRdb kept only the in-frame ones, dropping some. In the table there are about 40,000 clones, roughly 85% of which are singletons. The source material was unsorted PBMCs, sampled 3.1 years after starting antiretroviral therapy. The receptors originated from a woman in her 50s with HIV.

The chain is built from TRBV19 and TRBJ2-1, with D unresolved. CDR1 is LNHDA and CDR2 is SQIVND in the germline V gene (reference sequence). This CDR3 comprises 16 residues. V dropped 3 bases and J dropped 4 bases, with 16 bases sitting between them. The CDR3 spells CASSIQAAFSYNEQFF. The DNA for the CDR3 is TGTGCCAGTAGTATTCAGGCGGCATTCTCTTACAATGAGCAGTTCTTC. The full variable domain, with the rest looked up from reference TRBV19 and TRBJ2-1, is DGGITQSPKYLFRKEGQNVTLSCEQNLNHDAMYWYRQDPGQGLRLIYYSQIVNDFQKGDIAEGYSVSREKKESFPLTVTSAQKNPTAFYLCASSIQAAFSYNEQFFGPGTRLTVL.

The table lists this clone with a few counts. The rearrangement joins TRBV6-6 to TRBJ2-3, with D possibly matching TRBD1 (5 bases). Germline V gene lookup returns CDR1 MNHNY and CDR2 SVGAGI (reference sequence). This CDR3 spans 16 amino acids. The V end lost 6 bases, the J end lost 0 bases, and 16 bases lay between the germline ends. The CDR3 here is CASSPRQIASTDTQYF. The DNA of the CDR3 is TGTGCCAGCAGCCCCCGACAGATAGCTAGCACAGATACGCAGTATTTT.

The chain joins TRBV15 to TRBJ1-1; D may be TRBD1 (5 bases). The length of the CDR3 is 14 residues. The V end was cut by 7 bases, the J end by 1 base, with 13 bases between. Germline V gives CDR1 LNHNV, CDR2 YYDKDF (reference sequence). CDR3 protein: CATTSGGGNTEAFF. CDR3 bases: TGTGCCACCACCTCGGGGGGTGGGAACACTGAAGCTTTCTTT.

V and J are TRBV18 and TRBJ2-5, with 7 bases aligning to TRBD1. The trim removed 1 base at V and 2 bases at J, leaving 1 base unmatched. CDR3 length: 14 amino acids. Germline-derived CDR1 and CDR2 are KGHSH and LQKENI. CDR3 loop: CASSPLGQQETQYF. CDR3 sequence (DNA): TGTGCCAGCTCACCACTGGGACAGCAAGAGACCCAGTACTTC.

The chain employs TRBV6-6 and TRBJ1-1, with 7 positions matching TRBD1. CDR3 length: 13 residues. CDR1 is MNHNY and CDR2 is SVGAGI in the germline V gene (reference sequence). Germline trimming cut 6 bases from V and 11 bases from J; bases unmatched to any gene: 12. The CDR3 reads CASRSWGDRDAFF. CDR3 nucleotides: TGTGCCAGCAGGAGTTGGGGAGACAGGGACGCTTTCTTT.

The rearrangement uses TRBV27 and TRBJ2-1, with D perhaps TRBD2 (7 bases). The V end was cut by 0 bases, the J end by 8 bases, with 17 bases between. CDR3 length equals 16 residues. CDR1 is MNHEY, CDR2 SMNVEV, per germline (reference sequence). The CDR3 is CASSLSVAGAGDEQFF. The CDR3 DNA is TGTGCCAGCAGTTTATCGGTGGCGGGGGCTGGGGATGAGCAGTTCTTC.